Reported below is one TCR beta chain. A quantity of about 0.45 to 1 ug RNA underwent reverse transcription using random hexamers. An immunoSEQ multiplex PCR generated amplified TCR beta CDR3 products spanning 54 Vbeta and 13 Jbeta. Each CDR3 protein gets one entry after TCRdb re-called the immunoSEQ multiplex PCR reads with MiXCR. The repertoire holds 110,000 or so distinct CDR3 sequences, 85% to 95% seen once, with under 0.095% in the top ten. The data were taken from a study of CD8 T cells in Susac syndrome. V was clipped by 11 bases and J by 4 bases, with 21 bases between them. The length of the CDR3 is 14 residues. Germline-derived CDR1 and CDR2 are MNHEY and SVGAGI.

Sequencing input: CD4+ T cells from PBMCs. The chain employs TRBV6-5 and TRBJ2-7; either TRBD1 or TRBD2 may supply D (6 bases each). The clonotype comes from a human donor with multiple sclerosis. CDR3 residues: CAAARDKGGYEQYF. CDR3 sequence (DNA): TGTGCCGCCGCACGGGACAAAGGAGGGTACGAGCAGTACTTC.